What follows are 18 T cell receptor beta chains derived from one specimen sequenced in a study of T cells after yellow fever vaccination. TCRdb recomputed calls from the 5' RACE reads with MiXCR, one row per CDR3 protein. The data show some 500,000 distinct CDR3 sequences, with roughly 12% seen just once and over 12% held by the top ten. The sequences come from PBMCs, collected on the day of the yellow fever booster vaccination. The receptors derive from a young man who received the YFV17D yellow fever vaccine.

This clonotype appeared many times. CDR3 in DNA: TGTGCCAGCTCACCACAAGGGTATGGGACTGAAGCTTTCTTT. It is translated as CASSPQGYGTEAFF. The chain is built from TRBV18 and TRBJ1-1; D is unresolved. The germline gives CDR1 KGHSH, CDR2 LQKENI. This CDR3 region has 14 residues. V was clipped by 1 base and J by 5 bases, with 11 bases between them.

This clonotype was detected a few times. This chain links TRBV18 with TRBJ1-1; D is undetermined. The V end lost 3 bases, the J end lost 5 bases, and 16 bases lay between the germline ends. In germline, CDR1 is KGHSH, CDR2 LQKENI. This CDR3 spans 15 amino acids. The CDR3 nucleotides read TGTGCCAGCTCACCGTCTATTATCGAATGGACTGAAGCTTTCTTT. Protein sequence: CASSPSIIEWTEAFF. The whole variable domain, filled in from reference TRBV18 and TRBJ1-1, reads NAGVMQNPRHLVRRRGQEARLRCSPMKGHSHVYWYRQLPEEGLKFMVYLQKENIIDESGMPKERFSAEFPKEGPSILRIQQVVRGDSAAYFCASSPSIIEWTEAFFGQGTRLTVV.

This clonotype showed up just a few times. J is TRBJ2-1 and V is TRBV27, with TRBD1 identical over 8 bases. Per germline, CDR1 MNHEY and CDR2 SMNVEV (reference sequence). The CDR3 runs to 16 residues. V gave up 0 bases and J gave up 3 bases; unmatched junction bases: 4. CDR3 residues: CASSLSRTGFYNEQFF. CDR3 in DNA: TGTGCCAGCAGTTTATCCAGGACAGGGTTCTACAATGAGCAGTTCTTC.

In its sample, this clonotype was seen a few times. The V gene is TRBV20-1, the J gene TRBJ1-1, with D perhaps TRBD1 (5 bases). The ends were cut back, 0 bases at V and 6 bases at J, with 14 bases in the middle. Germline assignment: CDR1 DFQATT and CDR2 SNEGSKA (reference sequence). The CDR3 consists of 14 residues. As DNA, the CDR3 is TGCAGTGCTAGAGATCGGGGCACCGGCTCTGAAGCTTTCTTT. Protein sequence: CSARDRGTGSEAFF.

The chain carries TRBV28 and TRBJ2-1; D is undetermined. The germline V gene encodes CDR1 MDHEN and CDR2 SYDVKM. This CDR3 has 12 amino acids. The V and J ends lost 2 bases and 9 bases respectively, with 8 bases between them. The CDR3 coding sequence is TGTGCCAGCAGTTTACCTCCCTCTGAGCAGTTCTTC. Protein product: CASSLPPSEQFF.

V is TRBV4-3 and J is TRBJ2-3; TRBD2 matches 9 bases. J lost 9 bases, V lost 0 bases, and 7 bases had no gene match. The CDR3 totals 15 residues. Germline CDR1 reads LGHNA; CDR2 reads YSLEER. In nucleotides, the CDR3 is TGCGCCAGCAGCCAAGAATCCCCGGGACTAGCAACGCAGTATTTT. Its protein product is CASSQESPGLATQYF.

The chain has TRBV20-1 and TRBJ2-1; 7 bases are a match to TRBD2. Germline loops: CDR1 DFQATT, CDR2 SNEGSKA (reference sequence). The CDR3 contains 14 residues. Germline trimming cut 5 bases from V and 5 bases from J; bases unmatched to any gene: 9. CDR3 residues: CSAPPERGDNEQFF. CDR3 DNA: TGCAGTGCTCCCCCCGAGCGGGGTGACAATGAGCAGTTCTTC.

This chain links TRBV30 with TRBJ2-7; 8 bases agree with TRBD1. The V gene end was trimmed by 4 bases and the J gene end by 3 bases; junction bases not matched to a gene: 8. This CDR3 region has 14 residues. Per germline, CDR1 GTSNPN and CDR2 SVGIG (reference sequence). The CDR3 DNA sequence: TGTGCCTGGAACCGGGACAGGCGATTCTACGAGCAGTACTTC. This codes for CAWNRDRRFYEQYF.

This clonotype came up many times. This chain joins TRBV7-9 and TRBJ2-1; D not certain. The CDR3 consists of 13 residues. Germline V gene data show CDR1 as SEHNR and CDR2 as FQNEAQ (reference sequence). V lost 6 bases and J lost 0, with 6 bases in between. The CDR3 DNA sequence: TGTGCCAGCAGTTTAAACTCCTACAATGAGCAGTTCTTC. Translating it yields CASSLNSYNEQFF.

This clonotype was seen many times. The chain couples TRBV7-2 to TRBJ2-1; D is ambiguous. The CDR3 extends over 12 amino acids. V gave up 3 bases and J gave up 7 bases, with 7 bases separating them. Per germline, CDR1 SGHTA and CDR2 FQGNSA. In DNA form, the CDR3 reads TGTGCCAGCAGCTTGGCGGTTAATGAGCAGTTCTTC. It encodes CASSLAVNEQFF.

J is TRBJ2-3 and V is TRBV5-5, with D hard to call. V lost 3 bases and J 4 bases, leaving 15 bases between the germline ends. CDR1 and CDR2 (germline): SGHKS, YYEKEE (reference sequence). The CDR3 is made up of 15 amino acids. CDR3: CASSWRGVRSDTQYF. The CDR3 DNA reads TGTGCCAGCAGCTGGCGAGGAGTTAGATCAGATACGCAGTATTTT.

This CDR3 is CASMLAGAPGNEQFF. CDR3 DNA: TGTGCCAGCATGCTGGCGGGAGCCCCGGGAAATGAGCAGTTCTTC. This chain joins TRBV6-1 and TRBJ2-1; 7 nucleotides agree with TRBD2. CDR3 length: 15 residues. V shed 7 bases, J shed 7 bases, and the junction held 13 bases outside the gene matches. Germline V gives CDR1 MNHNS, CDR2 SASEGT.

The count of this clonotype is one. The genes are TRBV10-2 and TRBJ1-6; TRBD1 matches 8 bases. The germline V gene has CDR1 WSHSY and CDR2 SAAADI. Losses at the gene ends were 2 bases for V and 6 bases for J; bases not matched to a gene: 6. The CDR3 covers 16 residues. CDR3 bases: TGCGCCAGCAGTGAGCAGGACAGGGTTTTTAATTCACCCCTCCACTTT. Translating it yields CASSEQDRVFNSPLHF.

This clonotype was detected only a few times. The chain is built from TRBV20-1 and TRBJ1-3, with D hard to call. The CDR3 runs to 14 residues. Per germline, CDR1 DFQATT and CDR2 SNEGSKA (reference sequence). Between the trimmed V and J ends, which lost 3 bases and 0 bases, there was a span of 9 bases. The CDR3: CSASNHSSGNTIYF. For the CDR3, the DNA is TGCAGTGCTAGTAATCATTCCTCTGGAAACACCATATATTTT.

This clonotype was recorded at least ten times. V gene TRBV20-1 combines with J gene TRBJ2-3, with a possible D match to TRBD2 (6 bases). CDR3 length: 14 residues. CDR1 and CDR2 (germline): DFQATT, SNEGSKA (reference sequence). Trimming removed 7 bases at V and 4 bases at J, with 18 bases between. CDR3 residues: CSVSAGIPPDTQYF. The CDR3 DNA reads TGCAGTGTTTCGGCGGGAATCCCCCCAGATACGCAGTATTTT.

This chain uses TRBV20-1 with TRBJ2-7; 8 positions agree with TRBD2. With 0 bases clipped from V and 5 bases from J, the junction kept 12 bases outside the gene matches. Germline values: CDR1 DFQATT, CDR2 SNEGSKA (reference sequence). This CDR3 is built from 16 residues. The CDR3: CSARDPLAGPSHEQYF. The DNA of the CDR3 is TGCAGTGCTAGAGACCCCCTAGCGGGCCCGTCCCACGAGCAGTACTTC.

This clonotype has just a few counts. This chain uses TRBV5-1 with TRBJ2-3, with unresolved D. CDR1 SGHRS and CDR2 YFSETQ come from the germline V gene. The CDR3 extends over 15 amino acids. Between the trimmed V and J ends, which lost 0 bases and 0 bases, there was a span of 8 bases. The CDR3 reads CASSLVASSTDTQYF. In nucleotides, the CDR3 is TGCGCCAGCAGCTTGGTCGCCTCCAGCACAGATACGCAGTATTTT. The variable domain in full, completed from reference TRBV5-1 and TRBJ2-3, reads KAGVTQTPRYLIKTRGQQVTLSCSPISGHRSVSWYQQTPGQGLQFLFEYFSETQRNKGNFPGRFSGRQFSNSRSEMNVSTLELGDSALYLCASSLVASSTDTQYFGPGTRLTVL.

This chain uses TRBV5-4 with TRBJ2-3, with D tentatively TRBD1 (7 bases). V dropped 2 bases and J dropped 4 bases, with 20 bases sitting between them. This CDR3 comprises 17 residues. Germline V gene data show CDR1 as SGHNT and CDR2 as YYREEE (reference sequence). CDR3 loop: CASSLGGGAPGPDTQYF. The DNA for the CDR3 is TGTGCCAGCAGCTTAGGAGGGGGCGCCCCAGGACCAGATACGCAGTATTTT. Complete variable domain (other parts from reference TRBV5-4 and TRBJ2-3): ETGVTQSPTHLIKTRGQQVTLRCSSQSGHNTVSWYQQALGQGPQFIFQYYREEENGRGNFPPRFSGLQFPNYSSELNVNALELDDSALYLCASSLGGGAPGPDTQYFGPGTRLTVL.